This T cell receptor beta chain was recorded in a study of blood T cells in healthy people across ages. A J-beta primer mix and a sample-barcoded 5' primer were used in a second PCR of about 7 to 12 cycles. TCRdb ran MiXCR on the 5' RACE reads and lists one entry per CDR3 protein. There are around 1.5 million distinct CDR3 sequences in the sample; 35% to 45% occur only once, and roughly 8.2% lies in the top ten. Study-wide results and caveats: PBMC samples, being unsorted, prevented any conclusive comparison of naive and antigen-experienced cells.

The donors, all healthy, were Caucasians living in Russia, aged roughly 6 to 100. With each sample, at least 5 micrograms of total RNA were extracted. Germline values: CDR1 SGHVT, CDR2 SQSDAQ. The CDR3 consists of 18 residues. V was cut by 5 bases and J by 1 base, with 20 bases left in between. A word on this clonotype: Its specificity is unknown.

Material: blood. The chain links TRBV7-4 to TRBJ1-4; a weak D match, TRBD1 (5 bases). The clonotype comes from a woman aged 18-29 years in good health. Written as DNA, the CDR3 is TGTGCCAGCAGCCCTCGACCCCACGTGGGGGTAACTAATGAAAAACTGTTTTTT. It codes for CASSPRPHVGVTNEKLFF.